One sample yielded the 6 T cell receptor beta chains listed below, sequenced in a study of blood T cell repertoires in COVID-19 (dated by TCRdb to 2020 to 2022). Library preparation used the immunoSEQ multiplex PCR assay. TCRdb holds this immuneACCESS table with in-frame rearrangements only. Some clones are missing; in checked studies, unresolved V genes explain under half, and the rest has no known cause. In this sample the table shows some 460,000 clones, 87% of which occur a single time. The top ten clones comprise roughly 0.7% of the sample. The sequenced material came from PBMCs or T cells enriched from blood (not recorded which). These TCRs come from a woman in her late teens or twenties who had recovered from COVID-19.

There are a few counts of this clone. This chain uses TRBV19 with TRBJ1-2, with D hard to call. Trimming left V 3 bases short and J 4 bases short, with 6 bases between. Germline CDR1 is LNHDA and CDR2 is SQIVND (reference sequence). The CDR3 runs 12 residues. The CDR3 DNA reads TGTGCCAGTAGTATCTCCCTCTATGGCTACACCTTC. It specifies CASSISLYGYTF.

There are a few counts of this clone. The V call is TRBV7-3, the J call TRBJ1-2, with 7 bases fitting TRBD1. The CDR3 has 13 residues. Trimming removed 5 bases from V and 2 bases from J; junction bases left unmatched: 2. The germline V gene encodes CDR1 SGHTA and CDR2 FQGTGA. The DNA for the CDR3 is TGTGCCAGCAGCCCGGACAGGAACTATGGCTACACCTTC. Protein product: CASSPDRNYGYTF.

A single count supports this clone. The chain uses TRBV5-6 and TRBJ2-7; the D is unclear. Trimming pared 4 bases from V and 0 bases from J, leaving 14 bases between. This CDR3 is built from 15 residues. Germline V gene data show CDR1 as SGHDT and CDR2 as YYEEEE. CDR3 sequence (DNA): TGTGCCAGCAGCGTAAGCACCATGAGCTCCTACGAGCAGTACTTC. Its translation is CASSVSTMSSYEQYF. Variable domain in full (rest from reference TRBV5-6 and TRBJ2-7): DAGVTQSPTHLIKTRGQQVTLRCSPKSGHDTVSWYQQALGQGPQFIFQYYEEEERQRGNFPDRFSGHQFPNYSSELNVNALLLGDSALYLCASSVSTMSSYEQYFGPGTRLTVT.

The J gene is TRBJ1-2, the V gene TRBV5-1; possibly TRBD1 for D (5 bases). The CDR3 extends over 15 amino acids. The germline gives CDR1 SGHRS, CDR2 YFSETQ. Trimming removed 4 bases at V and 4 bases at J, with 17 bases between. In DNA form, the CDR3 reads TGCGCCAGCAGCCCGGTTGGGGCCTCGACCTATGGCTACACCTTC. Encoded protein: CASSPVGASTYGYTF. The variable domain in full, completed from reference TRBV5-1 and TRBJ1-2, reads KAGVTQTPRYLIKTRGQQVTLSCSPISGHRSVSWYQQTPGQGLQFLFEYFSETQRNKGNFPGRFSGRQFSNSRSEMNVSTLELGDSALYLCASSPVGASTYGYTFGSGTRLTVV.

The CDR3 sequence is CASSDGQGPYNEQFF. CDR3 in DNA: TGCGCCAGCAGTGACGGACAGGGCCCCTACAATGAGCAGTTCTTC. The chain combines TRBV10-1 with TRBJ2-1, with 8 bases aligning to TRBD1. V lost 3 bases and J lost 2; bases outside the gene matches: 3. The V gene's germline CDR1 is WNHNN and CDR2 SYGVQD (reference sequence). The CDR3 contains 15 residues.

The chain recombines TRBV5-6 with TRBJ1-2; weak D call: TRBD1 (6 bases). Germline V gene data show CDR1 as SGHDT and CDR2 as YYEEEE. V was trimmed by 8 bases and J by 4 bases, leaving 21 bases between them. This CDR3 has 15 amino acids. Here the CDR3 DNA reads TGTGCCAGTCGCGATTGGGACAAAAGGGTCTATGGCTACACCTTC. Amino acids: CASRDWDKRVYGYTF.